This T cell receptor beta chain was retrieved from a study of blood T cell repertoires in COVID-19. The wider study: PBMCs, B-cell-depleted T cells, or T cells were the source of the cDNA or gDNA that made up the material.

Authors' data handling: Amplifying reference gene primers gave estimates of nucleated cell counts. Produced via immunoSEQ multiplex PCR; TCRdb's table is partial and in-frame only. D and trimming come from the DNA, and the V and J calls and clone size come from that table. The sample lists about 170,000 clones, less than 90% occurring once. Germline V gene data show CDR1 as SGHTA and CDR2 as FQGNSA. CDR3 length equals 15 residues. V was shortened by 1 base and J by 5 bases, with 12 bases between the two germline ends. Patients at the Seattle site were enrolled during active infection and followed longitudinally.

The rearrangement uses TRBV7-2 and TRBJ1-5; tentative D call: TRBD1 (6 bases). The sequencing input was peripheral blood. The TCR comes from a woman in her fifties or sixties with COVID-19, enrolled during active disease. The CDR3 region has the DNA TGTGCCAGCAGCTTAGAACAGGGTAGATATCAGCCCCAGCATTTT. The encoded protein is CASSLEQGRYQPQHF.